This T cell receptor (beta chain) was sequenced in a study of cytomegalovirus exposure and HLA in healthy donors. It was with 60 Vbeta and 13 Jbeta primers that the PCR ran. Sequenced by immunoSEQ multiplex PCR; TCRdb stores in-frame clones only, minus some. The table lists under 150,000 clones, around 82% of them singletons. Trimming removed 2 bases at V and 5 bases at J, with 19 bases between. Germline V gene sequence: CDR1 SGHRS, CDR2 YFSETQ. The CDR3 loop spans 16 amino acids. The source of this sequence is a boy aged 5 to 17 in good health and CMV-seronegative. The chain combines TRBV5-1 with TRBJ2-5; tentatively, D is TRBD1 (6 bases). The sequenced sample was PBMCs. CDR3 residues: CASSFGTITIGETQYF. CDR3 sequence (DNA): TGCGCCAGCAGCTTCGGGACAATCACGATTGGGGAGACCCAGTACTTC.